A single sample gave rise to the 30 T cell receptor beta chains below, sequenced in a study of T cell changes during pregnancy in multiple sclerosis. Measured with immunoSEQ multiplex PCR; TCRdb has only the in-frame clones, and not every one. The sample lists about 51,000 clones, 93% occurring once. The input for sequencing was peripheral blood, taken in the second trimester of pregnancy. The receptors shown here come from a female donor with multiple sclerosis, enrolled in a pregnancy study.

CDR3 in amino acids: CASNGQGWNNEQFF. The CDR3 nucleotides read TGTGCCAGCAATGGACAGGGCTGGAACAATGAGCAGTTCTTC. The V and J genes are TRBV7-2 and TRBJ2-1; 8 bases map to TRBD1. The CDR3 has 14 amino acids. Germline loops: CDR1 SGHTA, CDR2 FQGNSA. V was clipped by 7 bases and J by 5 bases; unmatched bases: 7.

The chain combines TRBV5-1 with TRBJ1-2; 8 bases match TRBD1. Germline V gene lookup returns CDR1 SGHRS and CDR2 YFSETQ. V lost 0 bases and J lost 7; bases outside the gene matches: 5. This CDR3 contains 14 residues. This CDR3 reads CASSLAGTGGGYTF. In DNA, the CDR3 is TGCGCCAGCAGCTTGGCCGGGACAGGAGGTGGCTACACCTTC.

V gene TRBV5-1 combines with J gene TRBJ1-2; TRBD1 is a possible D gene (6 bases). V lost 4 bases and J 0 bases, leaving 13 bases between the germline ends. This CDR3 has 15 residues. Germline V gives CDR1 SGHRS, CDR2 YFSETQ. The CDR3 DNA sequence: TGCGCCAGCAGCGAGGGGGTCTGGCCTAACTATGGCTACACCTTC. It specifies CASSEGVWPNYGYTF.

The chain employs TRBV7-3 and TRBJ2-7; 7 positions match TRBD1. V gave up 7 bases and J gave up 6 bases; unmatched junction bases: 12. The germline V gene encodes CDR1 SGHTA and CDR2 FQGTGA. CDR3 length: 14 residues. As DNA, the CDR3 is TGTGCCAGCATCGAGCCTAGGGGGCTGGGCGAGCAGTACTTC. Protein product: CASIEPRGLGEQYF.

This clone occurred a few times. This rearrangement joins TRBV5-1 to TRBJ1-1, with 11 bases fitting TRBD1. This CDR3 is built from 17 residues. With V trimmed by 8 bases and J by 4 bases, 16 bases remained unmatched. The V gene's germline CDR1 is SGHRS and CDR2 YFSETQ. The CDR3 nucleotides are TGCGCCAGAACGAAATTAGGACAGGGGGCTTGGGGCACTGAAGCTTTCTTT. It specifies CARTKLGQGAWGTEAFF.

The chain has TRBV6-5 and TRBJ2-3, with 9 nucleotides matching TRBD1. Germline assignment: CDR1 MNHEY and CDR2 SVGAGI. CDR3 length: 14 amino acids. V gave up 6 bases and J gave up 3 bases; unmatched junction bases: 4. The CDR3 DNA sequence: TGTGCCAGCAGGAGGACAGGGGTGACAGATACGCAGTATTTT. Translated: CASRRTGVTDTQYF.

The rearrangement uses TRBV25-1 and TRBJ2-3, with 10 bases fitting TRBD1. Unmatched junction bases numbered 9, after V lost 2 bases and J lost 4 bases. Per germline, CDR1 MGHDK and CDR2 SYGVNS. The CDR3 totals 17 residues. The CDR3 reads CASSEEDRGKFADTQYF. In DNA, the CDR3 is TGTGCCAGCAGTGAAGAGGACAGGGGGAAATTCGCAGATACGCAGTATTTT. Full variable domain (remainder filled in from reference TRBV25-1 and TRBJ2-3): EADIYQTPRYLVIGTGKKITLECSQTMGHDKMYWYQQDPGMELHLIHYSYGVNSTEKGDLSSESTVSRIRTEHFPLTLESARPSHTSQYLCASSEEDRGKFADTQYFGPGTRLTVL.

This clone was detected once. V and J are TRBV4-3 and TRBJ1-1, with D possibly matching TRBD1 (6 bases). V lost 2 bases, J lost 1 base, and 11 bases lay in between. This CDR3 has 15 amino acids. Germline V gene lookup returns CDR1 LGHNA and CDR2 YSLEER. This chain's CDR3 is CASSQNRVWNTEAFF. The CDR3 coding sequence is TGCGCCAGCAGCCAAAACAGGGTCTGGAACACTGAAGCTTTCTTT.

The chain uses TRBV7-9 and TRBJ1-2; TRBD1 might be the D (5 bases). There are 14 residues in the CDR3. V was pared by 5 bases and J by 2 bases, with 12 bases between. Germline V CDR1 and CDR2: SEHNR, FQNEAQ (reference sequence). DNA of the CDR3: TGTGCCAGCAGCCAACCCGACAGCAACTATGGCTACACCTTC. Residues: CASSQPDSNYGYTF.

This chain connects TRBV6-5 to TRBJ2-7; D is undetermined. The V end was cut by 0 bases, the J end by 5 bases, with 11 bases between. Germline values: CDR1 MNHEY, CDR2 SVGAGI. CDR3 length: 14 amino acids. The CDR3 loop reads CASSYSAEINEQYF. In nucleotides, the CDR3 is TGTGCCAGCAGTTACTCCGCGGAAATCAACGAGCAGTACTTC.

The chain employs TRBV11-3 and TRBJ1-1; D unclear. Germline V gene sequence: CDR1 SGHNT, CDR2 YENEEA. CDR3 length equals 13 residues. The V end lost 5 bases, the J end lost 2 bases, and 9 bases lay between the germline ends. CDR3 coding DNA: TGTGCCAGCAGCCCCAGGCTTAACACTGAAGCTTTCTTT. Its protein is CASSPRLNTEAFF.

This chain uses TRBV4-3 with TRBJ1-5; the D is unclear. CDR1 is LGHNA and CDR2 is YSLEER in the germline V gene. Trimming stripped 0 bases from V and 6 bases from J, with 6 bases between. The CDR3 totals 13 residues. The CDR3 nucleotides read TGCGCCAGCAGCCAAGATCTCAGTCAGCCCCAGCATTTT. Its translation is CASSQDLSQPQHF.

The chain links TRBV13 to TRBJ1-2; 7 nucleotides match TRBD1. This CDR3 has 14 amino acids. The germline V gene encodes CDR1 PRHDT and CDR2 FYEKMQ (reference sequence). V lost 5 bases to trimming and J lost 2 bases; unmatched junction nucleotides: 5. The CDR3 region is CASSNRDRNYGYTF. The DNA of the CDR3 is TGTGCCAGCAGCAACCGGGACAGAAACTATGGCTACACCTTC.

V is TRBV6-1 and J is TRBJ2-2; D perhaps matches TRBD2 (6 bases). Trimming removed 6 bases at V and 1 base at J, with 12 bases between. The CDR3 spans 15 residues. Germline assignment: CDR1 MNHNS and CDR2 SASEGT. CDR3 residues: CASRSWRENTGELFF. The CDR3 DNA sequence: TGTGCCAGCAGAAGTTGGCGGGAGAACACCGGGGAGCTGTTTTTT.

This sequence joins TRBV12-5 and TRBJ1-2; D is ambiguous. This CDR3 has 17 amino acids. Trimming took 0 bases from V and 8 from J, leaving 22 bases between them. Per the germline V gene, CDR1 is LGHNT and CDR2 is FRNRAP. CDR3 DNA: TGTGCTAGTGGTTTGGTACTGCGCGCTAACGCCCTTAGCGGCTACACCTTC. Amino acid sequence: CASGLVLRANALSGYTF.

Comments on this clone: A junction end diverges from the germline sequence, so it may reflect a read error. This chain connects TRBV7-7 to TRBJ2-2; 7 bases agree with TRBD1. CDR1 is SSHAT, CDR2 FNYEAQ, per germline (reference sequence). The CDR3 is made up of 15 amino acids. CDR3 nucleotide sequence: TGTGCTAGCAGCCGGGACAGTACGAACACCGGGGAGCTGTTTTTT. Translating gives CASSRDSTNTGELFF.

The genes are TRBV7-2 and TRBJ2-1; 10 nucleotides align to TRBD1. This CDR3 comprises 16 residues. Germline loops: CDR1 SGHTA, CDR2 FQGNSA. The V segment lost 5 bases and the J segment 4 bases; nucleotides outside the gene matches: 8. The CDR3 DNA reads as TGTGCCAGCAGCCGCCAACGGGACAGGGGTTACAATGAGCAGTTCTTC. The encoded protein is CASSRQRDRGYNEQFF.

The V gene is TRBV6-6, the J gene TRBJ1-1, with D perhaps matching TRBD1 (5 bases). This CDR3 is built from 13 residues. From germline, CDR1 is MNHNY and CDR2 SVGAGI (reference sequence). The V end was cut by 0 bases, the J end by 6 bases, with 8 bases between. The CDR3, as DNA: TGTGCCAGCAGTTACTCGAAGGGGTCTGAAGCTTTCTTT. It encodes CASSYSKGSEAFF.

The CDR3 reads CASSLMGPGLAGNEQFF. CDR3 nucleotide sequence: TGTGCCAGCAGCTTAATGGGACCGGGACTAGCGGGAAATGAGCAGTTCTTC. V usage is TRBV7-3 and J usage is TRBJ2-1; 13 nucleotides align to TRBD2. The CDR3 has 17 amino acids. In germline, CDR1 is SGHTA, CDR2 FQGTGA. V shed 1 base, J shed 7 bases, and the junction held 7 bases outside the gene matches. The variable domain in full, with the rest retrieved from reference TRBV7-3 and TRBJ2-1, is GAGVSQTPSNKVTEKGKYVELRCDPISGHTALYWYRQSLGQGPEFLIYFQGTGAADDSGLPNDRFFAVRPEGSVSTLKIQRTERGDSAVYLCASSLMGPGLAGNEQFFGPGTRLTVL.

The J gene is TRBJ2-5, the V gene TRBV9; D is uncertain. V lost 0 bases to trimming and J lost 2 bases, with 8 bases between them. Germline loops: CDR1 SGDLS, CDR2 YYNGEE. This CDR3 is built from 14 residues. Here the CDR3 DNA reads TGTGCCAGCAGCGTAGGCGCTTTGCAAGAGACCCAGTACTTC. Translating it yields CASSVGALQETQYF.

CDR3 in amino acids: CASSARQGTYEQYF. In DNA, the CDR3 is TGTGCCAGTAGTGCAAGACAGGGTACCTACGAGCAGTACTTC. The rearrangement links TRBV19 to TRBJ2-7; TRBD1 aligns across 7 bases. V trimming: 5 bases; J trimming: 2 bases; junction bases outside the gene matches: 6. The germline V gene encodes CDR1 LNHDA and CDR2 SQIVND (reference sequence). CDR3 length: 14 amino acids.

The V gene is TRBV7-2, the J gene TRBJ2-7, with D possibly being TRBD2 (5 bases). Germline CDR1 reads SGHTA; CDR2 reads FQGNSA. V lost 5 bases, J lost 0 bases, and 11 bases lay in between. The CDR3 totals 14 residues. The CDR3 nucleotides read TGTGCCAGCAGCGCAGGACTCACCTCCTACGAGCAGTACTTC. It translates to CASSAGLTSYEQYF.

V is TRBV4-3 and J is TRBJ2-2; D not certain. The CDR3 spans 14 residues. Germline V CDR1 and CDR2: LGHNA, YSLEER. V gave up 4 bases and J gave up 4 bases, with 10 bases separating them. The CDR3 DNA sequence: TGCGCCAGCAGCCTAGCAAGGCGCACCGGGGAGCTGTTTTTT. It translates to CASSLARRTGELFF.

The gene calls are TRBV28 and TRBJ2-4; 10 bases are a match to TRBD2. V lost 2 bases and J lost 6; bases outside the gene matches: 4. This CDR3 is built from 15 residues. The germline CDR1 and CDR2 sequences are MDHEN and SYDVKM. The CDR3 DNA sequence: TGTGCCAGCAGTTTAACCGGGACTAGCGTAAACATTCAGTACTTC. Translating gives CASSLTGTSVNIQYF.

The rearrangement links TRBV27 to TRBJ2-1; 8 nucleotides match TRBD1. Per germline, CDR1 MNHEY and CDR2 SMNVEV (reference sequence). The CDR3 length is 14 residues. V trimming: 3 bases; J trimming: 6 bases; junction bases outside the gene matches: 4. The CDR3 sequence is CASSFGTGGNEQFF. CDR3 bases: TGTGCCAGCAGTTTCGGCACAGGGGGCAATGAGCAGTTCTTC.

V is TRBV5-5 and J is TRBJ2-1; unclear D gene. V lost 0 bases to trimming and J lost 4 bases, with 5 bases between them. Germline V CDR1 and CDR2: SGHKS, YYEKEE (reference sequence). CDR3 length: 13 residues. CDR3 coding DNA: TGTGCCAGCAGCTTGGCCCTGTACAATGAGCAGTTCTTC. It specifies CASSLALYNEQFF.

This clone was observed a few times. The chain links TRBV30 to TRBJ2-5; D is perhaps TRBD2 (7 bases). CDR1 is GTSNPN, CDR2 SVGIG, per germline (reference sequence). V was cut by 4 bases and J by 4 bases, with 19 bases left in between. CDR3 length equals 15 residues. CDR3 DNA: TGTGCCTGGAACCTGGGGACAACGGGGGGAGAGACCCAGTACTTC. It codes for CAWNLGTTGGETQYF.

The gene calls are TRBV5-1 and TRBJ1-1, with 7 bases matching TRBD1. The V gene end was trimmed by 4 bases and the J gene end by 0 bases; junction bases not matched to a gene: 9. From germline, CDR1 is SGHRS and CDR2 YFSETQ. This CDR3 has 16 residues. CDR3 loop: CASSQRQGRMNTEAFF. In DNA form, the CDR3 reads TGCGCCAGCAGCCAGAGACAGGGTCGCATGAACACTGAAGCTTTCTTT.

The chain links TRBV5-1 to TRBJ2-5; 7 nucleotides match TRBD2. The CDR3 contains 16 residues. The V gene's germline CDR1 is SGHRS and CDR2 YFSETQ. The V and J ends lost 2 bases and 5 bases, in that order; junction bases with no gene match: 12. The CDR3 DNA reads TGCGCCAGCAGCTTAAGCGGGGCTTTTCCGCCGGAGACCCAGTACTTC. Amino acid sequence: CASSLSGAFPPETQYF.

V is TRBV27 and J is TRBJ1-5; 8 nucleotides align to TRBD1. This CDR3 has 17 amino acids. Germline trimming cut 5 bases from V and 2 bases from J; bases unmatched to any gene: 11. Germline CDR1 and CDR2: MNHEY and SMNVEV (reference sequence). In nucleotides, the CDR3 is TGTGCCAGCAGTACCACAGACAGGGGTCGGGGCAATCAGCCCCAGCATTTT. This translates into CASSTTDRGRGNQPQHF.